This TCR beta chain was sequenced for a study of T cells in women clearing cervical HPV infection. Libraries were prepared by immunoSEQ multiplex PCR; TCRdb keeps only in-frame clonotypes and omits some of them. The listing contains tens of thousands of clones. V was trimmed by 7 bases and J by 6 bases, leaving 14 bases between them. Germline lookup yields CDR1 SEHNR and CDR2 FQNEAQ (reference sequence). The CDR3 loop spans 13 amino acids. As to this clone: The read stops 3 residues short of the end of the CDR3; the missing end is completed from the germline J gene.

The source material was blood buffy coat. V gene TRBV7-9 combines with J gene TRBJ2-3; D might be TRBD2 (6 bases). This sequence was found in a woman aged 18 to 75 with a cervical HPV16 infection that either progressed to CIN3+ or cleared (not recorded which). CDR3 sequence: CASILYGGDTQYF. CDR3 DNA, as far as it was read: TGTGCCAGCATCCTCTATGGGGGGGATACG.